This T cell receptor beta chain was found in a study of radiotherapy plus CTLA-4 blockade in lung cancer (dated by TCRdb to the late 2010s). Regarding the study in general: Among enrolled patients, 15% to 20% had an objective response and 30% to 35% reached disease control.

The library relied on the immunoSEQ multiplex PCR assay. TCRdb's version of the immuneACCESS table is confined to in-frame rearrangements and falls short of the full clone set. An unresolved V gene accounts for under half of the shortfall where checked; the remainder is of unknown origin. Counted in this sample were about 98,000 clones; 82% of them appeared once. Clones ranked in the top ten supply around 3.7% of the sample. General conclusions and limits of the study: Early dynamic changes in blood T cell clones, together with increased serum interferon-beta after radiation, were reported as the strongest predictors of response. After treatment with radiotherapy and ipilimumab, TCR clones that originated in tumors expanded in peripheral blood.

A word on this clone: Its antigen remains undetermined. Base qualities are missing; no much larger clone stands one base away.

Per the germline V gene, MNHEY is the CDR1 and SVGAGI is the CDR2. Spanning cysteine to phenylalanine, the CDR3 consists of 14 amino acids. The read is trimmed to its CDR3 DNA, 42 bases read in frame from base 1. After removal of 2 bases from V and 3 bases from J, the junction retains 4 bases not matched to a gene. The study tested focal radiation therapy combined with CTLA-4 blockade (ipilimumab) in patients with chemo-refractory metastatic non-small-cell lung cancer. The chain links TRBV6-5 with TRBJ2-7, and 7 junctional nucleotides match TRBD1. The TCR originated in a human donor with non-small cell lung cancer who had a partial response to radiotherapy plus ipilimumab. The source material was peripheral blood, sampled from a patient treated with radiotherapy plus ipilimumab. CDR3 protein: CASSYDRESYEQYF. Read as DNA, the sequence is TGTGCCAGCAGTTACGACAGGGAGAGCTACGAGCAGTACTTC.